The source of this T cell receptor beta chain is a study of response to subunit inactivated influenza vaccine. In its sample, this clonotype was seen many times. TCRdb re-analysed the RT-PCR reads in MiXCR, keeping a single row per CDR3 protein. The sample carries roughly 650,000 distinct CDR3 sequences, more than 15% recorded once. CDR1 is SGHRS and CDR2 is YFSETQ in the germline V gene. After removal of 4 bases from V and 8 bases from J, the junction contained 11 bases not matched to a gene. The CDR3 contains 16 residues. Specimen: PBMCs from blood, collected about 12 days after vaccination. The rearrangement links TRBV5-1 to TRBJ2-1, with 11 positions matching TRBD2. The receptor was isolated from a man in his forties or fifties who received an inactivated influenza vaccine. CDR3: CASSGWGSGGAYEQFF. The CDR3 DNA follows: TGCGCCAGCAGCGGCTGGGGTAGCGGGGGGGCCTATGAGCAGTTCTTC.